This T cell receptor (beta chain) was observed in a study of EBV T-cell therapy then PD-1 blockade in nasopharyngeal carcinoma. The protocol was immunoSEQ multiplex PCR, while the TCRdb copy is restricted to in-frame clones and leaves out a portion. Of some 15,000 clones in the sample, around four fifths were seen once. Treatment: AdE1-LMPpoly-expanded autologous EBV-specific T-cell therapy followed by anti-PD-1 nivolumab. Concerning this clone: Antigen specificity is unknown.

Germline trimming cut 1 base from V and 7 bases from J; bases unmatched to any gene: 3. This CDR3 is built from 15 residues. Germline CDR1 reads SGHVS; CDR2 reads FNYEAQ. The receptor was derived from a man in his forties or fifties with nasopharyngeal carcinoma. Sequencing was performed on CD8+ T cells from blood, taken at approximately day 99 from a patient whose treatment included autologous EBV-specific T cells and nivolumab. V gene TRBV7-6 combines with J gene TRBJ1-4, with 10 nucleotides matching TRBD1. CDR3 loop: CASSLGDRGPEKLFF. The CDR3 DNA is TGTGCCAGCAGCTTAGGAGACAGGGGGCCTGAAAAACTGTTTTTT.